The rows below give T cell receptor beta chains drawn from one sample of a study of cytomegalovirus exposure and HLA in healthy donors. Profiled with immunoSEQ multiplex PCR; TCRdb holds only in-frame clones, not every one. The sample holds some 150,000 clones, approximately 90% seen once. Specimen: PBMCs. Receptors were obtained from a woman aged 30 to 39 in good health and CMV-seronegative. The CDR3 runs from the conserved cysteine through the conserved F or W. A D gene is named only where the DNA matches it firmly. Only part of the rows carry a size: once, few, many, or a class if the clone is expanded.

J	V	size	D	DNA	CDR3
TRBJ2-7	TRBV30	.	TRBD2	TGTGCCTGGAGAGAGAGCGGGAACCCCCTCGAGCAGTACTTC	CAWRESGNPLEQYF
TRBJ2-1	TRBV5-1	.	TRBD2	TGCGCCAGCAGCTTGCCGGGACTAGCGGGATCGGATGAGCAGTTCTTC	CASSLPGLAGSDEQFF
TRBJ1-1	TRBV19	few	.	TGTGCCAGTAGTATCTCTTTGAACACTGAAGCTTTCTTT	CASSISLNTEAFF
TRBJ1-1	TRBV6-1	few	.	TGTGCCAGCAGTGAAGCGCGTATGAACACTGAAGCTTTCTTT	CASSEARMNTEAFF
TRBJ2-5	TRBV5-1	.	TRBD2	TGCGCCAGCGAGGAGGGGCGGGGGGTTTACCAAGAGACCCAGTACTTC	CASEEGRGVYQETQYF
TRBJ2-6	TRBV6-6	.	.	TGTGCCAGCAGTCGGGACATATCTGGGGCCAACGTCCTGACTTTC	CASSRDISGANVLTF
TRBJ2-3	TRBV15	.	TRBD2	TGTGCCACCAGCCCTCGTGGGGATAGCGGGAGGAGGGACACAGATACGCAGTATTTT	CATSPRGDSGRRDTDTQYF
TRBJ1-6	TRBV6-6	.	.	TGTGCCAGCAGTTACAATCAGGGGCGGATCGCCTCCCTCCACTTT	CASSYNQGRIASLHF
TRBJ1-4	TRBV18	.	TRBD1	TGTGCCAGCTCACCCCCCGACGGACAGGGCTCGAATGAAAAACTGTTTTTT	CASSPPDGQGSNEKLFF
TRBJ2-1	TRBV28	.	TRBD2	TGTGCCAGCAGAGCCGGGTTAGCGGGAAATGAGCAGTTCTTC	CASRAGLAGNEQFF
TRBJ1-1	TRBV28	.	.	TGTGCCAGCAGTCGGGGGGGGGCTTTCTTT	CASSRGGAFF
TRBJ2-1	TRBV28	.	TRBD2	TGTGCCAGCAGTTTTTGGGTTCAGCGGGAGGGAAAGTACAATGAGCAGTTCTTC	CASSFWVQREGKYNEQFF
TRBJ1-5	TRBV4-3	.	TRBD1	TGCGCCAGCAGCTTCCGGGACAGGGATCAGCCCCAGCATTTT	CASSFRDRDQPQHF
TRBJ1-2	TRBV29-1	few	.	TGCAGCGTTGAAGGAAGGGCAGGGTTTGGCTACACCTTC	CSVEGRAGFGYTF
TRBJ1-4	TRBV4-3	few	.	TGCGCCAGCAGCCAAGATCTGGGGACACGGCTTGAGGGACTGTTTTTT	CASSQDLGTRLEGLFF
TRBJ2-7	TRBV7-2	.	TRBD1	TGTGCCAGCAGCTTAGAGAGGACAGGAGGCTACGAGCAGTACTTC	CASSLERTGGYEQYF
TRBJ1-1	TRBV7-9	.	.	TGTTCCAGCAGCTCCGGGACATTAGAAGCTTTCTTT	CSSSSGTLEAFF
TRBJ1-1	TRBV5-6	.	TRBD1	TGTGCCAGCAGCTTGGAGGGAGGCGGCCCTGCAGGGGGTTTCTTT	CASSLEGGGPAGGFF
TRBJ1-5	TRBV27	.	.	TGTGCCAGCAGTTTACGGGGGGCTAGCAATCAGCCCCAGCATTTT	CASSLRGASNQPQHF
TRBJ1-5	TRBV2	.	TRBD1	TGTGCCAGCAAGGTGAGCCGGGACAGGGGACATAGCAATCAGCCCCAGCATTTT	CASKVSRDRGHSNQPQHF
TRBJ1-1	TRBV6-1	.	.	TGTGCCTACTCGGCGGAAGTTTGGACTGAAGCTTTCTTT	CAYSAEVWTEAFF
TRBJ1-2	TRBV18	.	.	TGTGCCAGCTCACTTAAGACAGGCGATGGCTACACCTTC	CASSLKTGDGYTF
TRBJ1-2	TRBV18	.	TRBD1	TGTGCCAGCTCACAACCGGGACAGGGGAGCGATGGCTACACCTTC	CASSQPGQGSDGYTF
TRBJ1-5	TRBV10-2	.	.	TGCGCCAGCAGTGAAGCGGGGTCAGGTCAGCCCCAGCATTTT	CASSEAGSGQPQHF
TRBJ2-1	TRBV18	.	.	TGTGCCAGCTCACCACCTCCCTCGCGGGGTTCAGAGCAGTTCTTC	CASSPPPSRGSEQFF
TRBJ1-6	TRBV5-1	once	TRBD1	TGCGCCAGCAGCTTGGGGACAGGAAACTATAATTCACCCCTCCACTTT	CASSLGTGNYNSPLHF
TRBJ2-7	TRBV2	.	TRBD2	TGTGCCAACCTTAATCCGGGACTAGCGGGAGTTGGGGCCTACGAGCAGTACTTC	CANLNPGLAGVGAYEQYF
TRBJ1-6	TRBV19	.	TRBD1	TGTGCCAGTACCCACCAGGGGGGTGGTTCACCCCTCCACTTT	CASTHQGGGSPLHF
TRBJ2-1	TRBV4-3	.	.	TGCGCCAGCAGCCAAGACCGGGTCTACAATGAGCAGTTCTTC	CASSQDRVYNEQFF
TRBJ2-1	TRBV4-1	.	TRBD2	TGCGCCAGCAGCCAAGTTTGGCGGGAGGGCCTCGACAATGAGCAGTTCTTC	CASSQVWREGLDNEQFF
TRBJ1-5	TRBV9	.	.	TGTGCCAGCAGCGTAGGGGCAGGGAAAAATCAGCCCCAGCATTTT	CASSVGAGKNQPQHF
TRBJ1-5	TRBV5-1	.	TRBD1	TGCGCCAGCAGCCCGACAGGGGATCAGCCCCAGCATTTT	CASSPTGDQPQHF
TRBJ2-7	TRBV19	once	TRBD1	TGTGCCAGTAGTATAGATCGGGGCCGGACAGGGGTGACCTCCTACGAGCAGTACTTC	CASSIDRGRTGVTSYEQYF
TRBJ2-1	TRBV4-3	.	.	TGCGCCAGCAGCCAAGAGGCAGCGAGCACTGAGCAGTTCTTC	CASSQEAASTEQFF
TRBJ2-5	TRBV18	.	TRBD2	TGTGCCAGCTCACCATCGGGACTACAACAAGAGACCCAGTACTTC	CASSPSGLQQETQYF
TRBJ2-1	TRBV11-2	.	TRBD2	TGTGCCAGCAGCCCAGCGGGGGCTAGCAATGAGCAGTTCTTC	CASSPAGASNEQFF
TRBJ1-5	TRBV19	few	.	TGTGCCAGTTCCAAGAGCGGGGTAGTCAATCAGCCCCAGCATTTT	CASSKSGVVNQPQHF
TRBJ1-3	TRBV2	.	.	TGTGCCAGCAGTGAAGTCCAGGGTTTGGGTAGAAACACCATATATTTT	CASSEVQGLGRNTIYF
TRBJ1-1	TRBV15	.	.	TGTGCCACCAGCAGAGATTTCAGGGAACCTGAAGCTTTCTTT	CATSRDFREPEAFF
TRBJ2-5	TRBV11-3	.	TRBD2	TGTGCCAGCAGCGTCGGGGGGGCTGTCCAAGAGACCCAGTACTTC	CASSVGGAVQETQYF
TRBJ1-5	TRBV2	.	.	TGTGCCAGCAGTGAATATTCCCTATCGAATCAGCCCCAGCATTTT	CASSEYSLSNQPQHF
TRBJ2-7	TRBV2	.	.	TGTGCCAGCAGTGAAACGGTCTACGAGCAGTACTTC	CASSETVYEQYF
TRBJ2-4	TRBV19	.	TRBD1	TGTGCCAGTAGTAGGGACAGGGATTCCAAAAACATTCAGTACTTC	CASSRDRDSKNIQYF
TRBJ1-1	TRBV7-8	.	TRBD1	TGTGCCAGCAGCTTAGGACACGGGACAGGGGTCAAGGTGGCTTTCTTT	CASSLGHGTGVKVAFF
TRBJ1-4	TRBV2	.	TRBD1	TGTGCCAGCAGACATCCGGGACAGGGTGGAGAAAAACTGTTTTTT	CASRHPGQGGEKLFF
TRBJ2-7	TRBV28	once	TRBD1	TGTGCCAGCAGTGGACAGGCTTTCGGCGAGCAGTACTTC	CASSGQAFGEQYF
TRBJ1-2	TRBV5-1	.	.	TGCGCCAGCAGCCTACAGCCGAACTATGGCTACACCTTC	CASSLQPNYGYTF
TRBJ2-7	TRBV7-6	.	TRBD1	TGTGCCAGCAGCTTCGGACAGGTCTCCTACGAGCAGTACTTC	CASSFGQVSYEQYF
TRBJ1-2	TRBV6-4	.	.	TGTGCCAGCAGTGACTCTTACAGGTCCTATGGCTACACCTTC	CASSDSYRSYGYTF
TRBJ2-1	TRBV6-6	once	.	TGTGCCAGCAGCTGGGACCTCGGGGGTGAGCAGTTCTTC	CASSWDLGGEQFF
TRBJ2-7	TRBV28	.	.	TGTGCCAGCAGGCAGAGGCCCTACGAGCAGTACTTC	CASRQRPYEQYF
TRBJ2-5	TRBV2	.	.	TGTGCCGGCCATAGGACAGAAGAGACCCAGTACTTC	CAGHRTEETQYF
TRBJ1-3	TRBV6-5	.	.	TGTGCCAGCAGTTACTCACAGGCTTCTGGAAACACCATATATTTT	CASSYSQASGNTIYF
TRBJ2-3	TRBV7-2	.	.	TGTGCCAGCAGCTTAGAAGCCCTCGGCCGGGGCACAGATACGCAGTATTTT	CASSLEALGRGTDTQYF